This TCR beta chain was retrieved from a study of T cell repertoires in ileal Crohn's disease. Profiling relied on immunoSEQ multiplex PCR, and the TCRdb table lists in-frame clones only, not all of them. The data contain 25,000 to 30,000 clones, about four fifths of them singletons. Germline CDR1 is MNHEY and CDR2 is SVGAGI. The trim removed 8 bases at V and 7 bases at J, leaving 13 bases unmatched. This CDR3 comprises 14 residues. This TCR derives from an adult with Crohn's disease. The specimen sequenced was ileal tissue. J is TRBJ1-1 and V is TRBV6-5, with 7 bases aligning to TRBD1. The CDR3 is CASEGRAGGLEAFF. The CDR3 DNA reads as TGTGCCAGCGAAGGAAGGGCAGGGGGGCTTGAAGCTTTCTTT.